A single T cell receptor beta chain is shown here with its context. Its antigen remains unknown. The CDR3 has 15 amino acids. Germline CDR1 LNHDA, CDR2 SQIVND (reference sequence). V trimming: 6 bases; J trimming: 6 bases; junction bases outside the gene matches: 11. This specimen comes from a study of T cells in localized non-small cell lung cancer. This table comes from immunoSEQ multiplex PCR, and its TCRdb copy is limited to in-frame clones, with some not included. Here the sample spans fewer than 30,000 clones, 90% being singletons. The study's findings and limits: Highest T cell clonality was seen in uninvolved adjacent lung, surpassing that measured in tumor. A median of about 58 of the top 100 tumor clones appeared in adjacent lung, which was paired and uninvolved. Sequencing was limited to one tumor region, leaving the possibility of heterogeneity open. Greater T cell density in blood accompanied longer overall survival.

The rearrangement uses TRBV19 and TRBJ2-5; 9 bases fit TRBD2. This clonotype was obtained from a woman aged 40 to 75 with stage I lung adenocarcinoma. Here the sequenced sample was peripheral blood, taken before any cancer treatment. CDR3 amino acids: CASSPAAGGRKTQYF. The CDR3, as DNA: TGTGCCAGTAGCCCTGCGGCGGGGGGGCGGAAGACCCAGTACTTC.